The source of this TCR beta chain is a study of response to subunit inactivated influenza vaccine. Study-level points and caveats: T cells newly recruited by each seasonal influenza vaccination are few, the authors suggested.

Remarks on this clonotype: Its antigen is still unknown.

V lost 1 base to trimming and J lost 2 bases, with 14 bases between them. Germline assignment: CDR1 LGHNA and CDR2 YSLEER. The CDR3 is made up of 16 amino acids. Each CDR3 protein is one row after TCRdb ran MiXCR on the RT-PCR reads. The repertoire holds 650,000 to 800,000 distinct CDR3 sequences, with 14% as singletons. The sequences come from PBMCs from blood, collected 14 to 15 days before vaccination. This clonotype was obtained from a man aged 45 to 65 who received an inactivated influenza vaccine. The chain uses TRBV4-3 and TRBJ2-5; D is tentatively TRBD1 or TRBD2 (5 bases each). CDR3 amino acids: CASSQGLGREQETQYF. CDR3 bases: TGCGCCAGCAGCCAAGGCCTGGGACGGGAACAAGAGACCCAGTACTTC.